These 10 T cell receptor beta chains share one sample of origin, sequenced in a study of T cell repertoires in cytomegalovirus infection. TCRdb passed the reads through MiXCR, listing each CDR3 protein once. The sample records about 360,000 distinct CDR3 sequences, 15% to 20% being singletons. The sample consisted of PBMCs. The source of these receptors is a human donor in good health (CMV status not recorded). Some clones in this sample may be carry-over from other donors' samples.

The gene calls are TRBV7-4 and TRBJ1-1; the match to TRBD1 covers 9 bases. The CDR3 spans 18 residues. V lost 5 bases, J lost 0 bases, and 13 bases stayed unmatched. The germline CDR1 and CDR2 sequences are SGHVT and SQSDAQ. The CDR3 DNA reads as TGTGCCAGCAGCCCCTACCTTCATTGGGACAGGGTGAACACTGAAGCTTTCTTT. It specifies CASSPYLHWDRVNTEAFF.

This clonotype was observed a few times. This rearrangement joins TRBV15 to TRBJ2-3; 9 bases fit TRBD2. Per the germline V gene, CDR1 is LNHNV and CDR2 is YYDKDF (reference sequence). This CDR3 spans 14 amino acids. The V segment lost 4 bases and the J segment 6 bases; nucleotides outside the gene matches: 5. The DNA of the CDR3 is TGTGCCACCAGCATAGCGGGAGAATCCGATACGCAGTATTTT. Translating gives CATSIAGESDTQYF.

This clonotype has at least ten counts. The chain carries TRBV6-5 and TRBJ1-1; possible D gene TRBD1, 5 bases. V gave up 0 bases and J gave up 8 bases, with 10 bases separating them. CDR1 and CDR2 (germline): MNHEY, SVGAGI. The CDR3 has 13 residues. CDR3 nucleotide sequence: TGTGCCAGCAGTTACTCGTGGGGGGGAGAAGCTTTCTTT. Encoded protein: CASSYSWGGEAFF.

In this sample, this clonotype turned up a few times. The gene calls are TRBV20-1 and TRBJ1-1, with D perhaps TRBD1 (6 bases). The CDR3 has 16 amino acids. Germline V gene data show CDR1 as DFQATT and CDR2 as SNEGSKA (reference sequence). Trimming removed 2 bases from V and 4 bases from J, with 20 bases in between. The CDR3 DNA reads TGCAGTGCTAGAACCTTAGGGCAGGGGCGCGGCACTGAAGCTTTCTTT. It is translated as CSARTLGQGRGTEAFF.

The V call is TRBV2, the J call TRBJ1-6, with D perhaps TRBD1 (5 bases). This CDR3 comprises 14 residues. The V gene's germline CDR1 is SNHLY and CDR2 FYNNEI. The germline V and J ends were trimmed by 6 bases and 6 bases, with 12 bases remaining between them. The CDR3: CASRQQAFNSPLHF. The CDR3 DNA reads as TGTGCCAGCAGACAACAGGCTTTTAATTCACCCCTCCACTTT.

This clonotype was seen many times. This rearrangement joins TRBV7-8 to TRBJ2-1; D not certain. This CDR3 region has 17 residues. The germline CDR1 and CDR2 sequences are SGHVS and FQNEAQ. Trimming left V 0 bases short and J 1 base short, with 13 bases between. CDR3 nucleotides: TGTGCCAGCAGCTTAGCGGCGGTGATCGGATCCTACAATGAGCAGTTCTTC. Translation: CASSLAAVIGSYNEQFF. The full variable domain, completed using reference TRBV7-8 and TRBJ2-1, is GAGVSQSPRYKVAKRGQDVALRCDPISGHVSLFWYQQALGQGPEFLTYFQNEAQLDKSGLPSDRFFAERPEGSVSTLKIQRTQQEDSAVYLCASSLAAVIGSYNEQFFGPGTRLTVL.

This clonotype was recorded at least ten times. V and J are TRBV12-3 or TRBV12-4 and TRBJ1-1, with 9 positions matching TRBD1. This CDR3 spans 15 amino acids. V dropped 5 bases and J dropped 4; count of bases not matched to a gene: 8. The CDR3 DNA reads TGTGCCAGCAGTCTCGCGACAGGGGGAGGCACTGAAGCTTTCTTT. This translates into CASSLATGGGTEAFF.

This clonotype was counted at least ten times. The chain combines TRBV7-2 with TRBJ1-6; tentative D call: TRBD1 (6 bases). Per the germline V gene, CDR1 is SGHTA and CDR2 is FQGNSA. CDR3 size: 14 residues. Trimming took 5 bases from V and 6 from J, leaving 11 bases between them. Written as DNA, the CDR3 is TGTGCCAGCAGCCCCGGGACATTTAATTCACCCCTCCACTTT. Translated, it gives CASSPGTFNSPLHF.

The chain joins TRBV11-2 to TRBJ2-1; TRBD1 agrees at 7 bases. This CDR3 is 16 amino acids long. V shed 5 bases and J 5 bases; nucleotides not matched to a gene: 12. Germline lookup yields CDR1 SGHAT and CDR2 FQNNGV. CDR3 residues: CASSTTSGGSNNEQFF. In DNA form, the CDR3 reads TGTGCCAGCAGCACCACGTCAGGGGGAAGTAACAATGAGCAGTTCTTC.

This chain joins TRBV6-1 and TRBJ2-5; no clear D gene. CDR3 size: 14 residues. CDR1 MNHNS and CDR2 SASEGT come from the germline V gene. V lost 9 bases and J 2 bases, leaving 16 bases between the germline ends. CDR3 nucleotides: TGTGCCAGTTTCCGCTCTTTAGGGCAAGAGACCCAGTACTTC. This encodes CASFRSLGQETQYF.